A single sample gave rise to the 13 T cell receptor beta chains below, sequenced in a study of blood T cells in healthy people across ages. With a J-beta primer mix and a sample-barcoded 5' primer, a second PCR ran roughly 6 to 11 cycles. TCRdb called the 5' RACE reads again in MiXCR, with one record for every CDR3 protein. This table has over a million distinct CDR3 sequences, 42% appearing once. The sample was blood. The receptor set was obtained from a woman aged 18-35 years in good health.

The chain couples TRBV15 to TRBJ2-5; TRBD1 matches 12 bases. The V gene end was trimmed by 8 bases and the J gene end by 1 base; junction bases not matched to a gene: 14. CDR3 length: 18 residues. Germline CDR1 is LNHNV and CDR2 is YYDKDF (reference sequence). The CDR3 DNA reads as TGTGCCACCGGGTGGGACAGGGGGCATGAAAGTGGCCAAGAGACCCAGTACTTC. Translating it yields CATGWDRGHESGQETQYF. Full variable domain (missing parts from reference TRBV15 and TRBJ2-5): DAMVIQNPRYQVTQFGKPVTLSCSQTLNHNVMYWYQQKSSQAPKLLFHYYDKDFNNEADTPDNFQSRRPNTSFCFLDIRSPGLGDTAMYLCATGWDRGHESGQETQYFGPGTRLLVL.

The gene calls are TRBV4-2 and TRBJ2-3, with 9 bases that match TRBD2. From germline, CDR1 is LGHNA and CDR2 YNFKEQ. CDR3 length: 17 amino acids. Trimming cost V 4 bases and J 1 base; bases outside gene matches: 9. The CDR3 spells CASSPRVAGGGTDTQYF. The CDR3 DNA reads as TGTGCCAGCAGCCCGAGGGTGGCGGGAGGGGGCACAGATACGCAGTATTTT.

V usage is TRBV9 and J usage is TRBJ2-7; no clear D gene. The better agreement between TRBJ2-5 and the DNA end casts doubt on the J call. Germline V gene sequence: CDR1 SGDLS, CDR2 YYNGEE. The CDR3 runs to 11 residues. This chain's CDR3 is CASSGPETQYF. The DNA for the CDR3 is TGTGCCAGCAGCGGACCAGAGACCCAGTACTTC.

The V call is TRBV2, the J call TRBJ2-1; D unclear. The V end lost 6 bases, the J end lost 7 bases, and 10 bases lay between the germline ends. Germline CDR1 and CDR2: SNHLY and FYNNEI. The CDR3 covers 12 residues. This CDR3 reads CASREYWNEQFF. The DNA of the CDR3 is TGTGCCAGCAGGGAATATTGGAATGAGCAGTTCTTC. Based on the CDR3 plus reference TRBV2 and TRBJ2-1, the full variable domain is EPEVTQTPSHQVTQMGQEVILRCVPISNHLYFYWYRQILGQKVEFLVSFYNNEISEKSEIFDDQFSVERPDGSNFTLKIRSTKLEDSAMYFCASREYWNEQFFGPGTRLTVL.

This clonotype came up many times. A read error may account for a junction end that differs from germline. The chain uses TRBV12-3 or TRBV12-4 and TRBJ1-1; D is possibly TRBD1 (5 bases). The CDR3 is 12 residues long. This chain's CDR3 is CASSLTGTEAFF. The CDR3 region has the DNA TGCGCCAGCAGCTTGACCGGGACCGAAGCTTTCTTT.

This clonotype was counted a few times. The rearrangement joins TRBV6-1 to TRBJ2-3, with TRBD2 matching 8 bases. The CDR3 length is 14 residues. Per germline, CDR1 MNHNS and CDR2 SASEGT. The V gene end was trimmed by 11 bases and the J gene end by 3 bases; junction bases not matched to a gene: 10. The DNA for the CDR3 is TGTGCCGGCGAAAGCGGGAGAGGAACAGATACGCAGTATTTT. Residues: CAGESGRGTDTQYF.

This clonotype was observed a few times. V is TRBV6-6 and J is TRBJ1-5; D is unclear. The CDR3 is made up of 13 amino acids. Between the trimmed V and J ends, which lost 7 bases and 3 bases, there was a span of 10 bases. Germline lookup yields CDR1 MNHNY and CDR2 SVGAGI (reference sequence). CDR3 coding DNA: TGTGCCAGCACCGGCAGGACCAATCAGCCCCAGCATTTT. Translation: CASTGRTNQPQHF.

The V and J genes are TRBV6-2 or TRBV6-3 and TRBJ2-1; TRBD1 might be the D (5 bases). This CDR3 comprises 12 residues. CDR1 and CDR2 (germline): MNHEY, SVGEGT. V was clipped by 5 bases and J by 9 bases, with 11 bases between them. CDR3 protein: CASSQQGLEQFF. DNA for the CDR3: TGTGCCAGCAGTCAGCAGGGTCTTGAGCAGTTCTTC.

This clonotype was seen only once. The chain joins TRBV6-2 or TRBV6-3 to TRBJ2-7; D not resolved. Deletions cut 7 bases from V and 9 bases from J, with 19 bases between. Germline values: CDR1 MNHEY, CDR2 SVGEGT. This CDR3 has 13 amino acids. The CDR3 is CASTPATARRQYF. The CDR3 region has the DNA TGTGCCAGCACCCCGGCGACGGCCAGGCGGCAGTACTTC.

The chain joins TRBV5-1 to TRBJ1-6; 7 bases line up with TRBD1. Germline lookup yields CDR1 SGHRS and CDR2 YFSETQ. With 3 bases clipped from V and 12 bases from J, the junction kept 12 bases outside the gene matches. The CDR3 runs 15 residues. CDR3 residues: CASSSIPGQKKPLHF. For the CDR3, the DNA is TGCGCCAGCAGCTCTATTCCGGGACAGAAAAAACCCCTCCACTTT. Using reference TRBV5-1 and TRBJ1-6 for the parts outside the CDR3, the full variable domain is KAGVTQTPRYLIKTRGQQVTLSCSPISGHRSVSWYQQTPGQGLQFLFEYFSETQRNKGNFPGRFSGRQFSNSRSEMNVSTLELGDSALYLCASSSIPGQKKPLHFGNGTRLTVT.

This clonotype was seen more than once but under ten times. The chain has TRBV18 and TRBJ2-3; 9 positions agree with TRBD2. Looked up from germline, CDR1 is KGHSH and CDR2 is LQKENI. This CDR3 spans 16 amino acids. V dropped 5 bases and J dropped 2; count of bases not matched to a gene: 8. The CDR3 is CASSDVAGDVTDTQYF. CDR3 in DNA: TGTGCCAGCTCAGACGTAGCGGGGGATGTCACAGATACGCAGTATTTT. Using reference TRBV18 and TRBJ2-3 for the parts outside the CDR3, the full variable domain is NAGVMQNPRHLVRRRGQEARLRCSPMKGHSHVYWYRQLPEEGLKFMVYLQKENIIDESGMPKERFSAEFPKEGPSILRIQQVVRGDSAAYFCASSDVAGDVTDTQYFGPGTRLTVL.

This clonotype was recorded a few times. The rearrangement links TRBV4-1 to TRBJ2-3; D perhaps matches TRBD2 (6 bases). Germline CDR1 is MGHRA and CDR2 is YSYEKL. With 4 bases removed from V and 3 bases from J, the gap between germline ends came to 17 bases. This CDR3 spans 16 amino acids. The CDR3: CASSLNAGSPTDTQYF. The CDR3 DNA sequence: TGCGCCAGCAGCCTAAACGCGGGGTCCCCTACAGATACGCAGTATTTT.

The chain is built from TRBV25-1 and TRBJ2-1; possible D gene TRBD1, 6 bases. V was pared by 4 bases and J by 2 bases, with 15 bases between. Germline V gene lookup returns CDR1 MGHDK and CDR2 SYGVNS. This CDR3 is built from 16 residues. CDR3 sequence (DNA): TGTGCCAGCAGTGGTACAGGGAACGGCGCCTACAATGAGCAGTTCTTC. This gives the protein CASSGTGNGAYNEQFF.